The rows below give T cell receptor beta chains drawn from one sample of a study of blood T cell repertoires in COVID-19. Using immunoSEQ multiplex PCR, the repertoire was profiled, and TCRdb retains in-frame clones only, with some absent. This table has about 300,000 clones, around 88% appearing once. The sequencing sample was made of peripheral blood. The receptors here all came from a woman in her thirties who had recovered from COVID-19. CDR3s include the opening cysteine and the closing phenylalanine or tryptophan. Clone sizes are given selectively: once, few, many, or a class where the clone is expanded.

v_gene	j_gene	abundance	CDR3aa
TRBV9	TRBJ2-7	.	CASSPEGVPYEQYF
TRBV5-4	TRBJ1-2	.	CASSDPGQIPDNYGYTF
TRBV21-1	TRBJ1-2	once	CASSAPRQTGGGYTF
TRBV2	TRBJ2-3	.	CASKVWGGNTDTQYF
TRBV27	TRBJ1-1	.	CASSLINRGAGTEAFF
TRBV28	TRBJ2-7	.	CASRGHRGSYEQYF
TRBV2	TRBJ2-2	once	CASTRTGVGTGELFF
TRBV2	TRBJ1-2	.	CASSNPGHRNGYTF
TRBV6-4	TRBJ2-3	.	CASSRTATDTQYF
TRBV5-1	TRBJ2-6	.	CASSPDRSSGANVLTF
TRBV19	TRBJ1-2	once	CASADRAGYGYTF
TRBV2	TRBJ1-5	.	CASSPGGGEYQPQHF
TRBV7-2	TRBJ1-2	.	CASSLRSGSDYGYTF
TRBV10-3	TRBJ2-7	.	CAISESSGRDSYEQYF
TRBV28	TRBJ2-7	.	CASSLTRDWSYEQYF
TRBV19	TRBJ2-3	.	CASSTSTDTQYF
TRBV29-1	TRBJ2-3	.	CSVVTSGGAKITHTHTDTQYF
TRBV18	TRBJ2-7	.	CASSPPRTGPSSYEQYF
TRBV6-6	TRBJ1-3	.	CASRGGQGGTGNTIYF
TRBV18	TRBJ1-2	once	CASSPVFSSGRGQYGYTF
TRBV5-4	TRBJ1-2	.	CASSLRGTGRYTF
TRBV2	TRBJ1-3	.	CASDRSDSGNTIYF
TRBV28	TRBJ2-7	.	CASSSLGQGNPYEQYF
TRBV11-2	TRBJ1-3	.	CASSLDRAGNTIYF
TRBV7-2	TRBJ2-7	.	CASSPGGGGAYEQYF
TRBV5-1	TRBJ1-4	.	CASSSPANEKLFF
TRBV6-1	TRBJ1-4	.	CASSEDLGLREKLFF
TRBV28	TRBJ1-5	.	CASSGLNGNQPQHF
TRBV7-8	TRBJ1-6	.	CASSVWTGVLNSPLHF
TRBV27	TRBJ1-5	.	CASSLGPGGGNQPQHF
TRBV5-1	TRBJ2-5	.	CASSQGTGKETQYF
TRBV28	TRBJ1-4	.	CASSFGDEKLFF
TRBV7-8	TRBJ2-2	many	CASSPQGSGELFF
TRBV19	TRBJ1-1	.	CASSKLAGGVRVAEAFF